Detailed here is one T cell receptor beta chain. Using immunoSEQ multiplex PCR, the repertoire was profiled, and TCRdb retains in-frame clones only, with some absent. The sample carries about 85,000 clones, 90% to 95% recorded once. These data are taken from a study of T cell changes during pregnancy in multiple sclerosis. V shed 5 bases, J shed 6 bases, and the junction held 6 bases outside the gene matches. Germline V gene data show CDR1 as SNHLY and CDR2 as FYNNEI. The CDR3 sequence is 14 residues long. The sample in question was peripheral blood, obtained in the first trimester of pregnancy. The receptor's source is a female donor with multiple sclerosis, enrolled in a pregnancy study. The rearrangement uses TRBV2 and TRBJ1-5; TRBD1 matches at 8 bases. DNA for the CDR3: TGTGCCAGCAGTTGGACAGGGTTCGGTCAGCCCCAGCATTTT. It translates to CASSWTGFGQPQHF.